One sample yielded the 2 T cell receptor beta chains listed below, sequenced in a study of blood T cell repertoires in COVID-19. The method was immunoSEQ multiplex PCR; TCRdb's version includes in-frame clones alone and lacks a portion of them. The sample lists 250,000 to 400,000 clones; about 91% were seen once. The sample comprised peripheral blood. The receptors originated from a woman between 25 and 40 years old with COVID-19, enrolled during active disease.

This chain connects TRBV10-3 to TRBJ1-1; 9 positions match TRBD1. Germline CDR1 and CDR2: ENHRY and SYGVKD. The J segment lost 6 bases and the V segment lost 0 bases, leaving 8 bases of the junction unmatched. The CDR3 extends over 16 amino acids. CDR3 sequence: CAISESRDRESAEAFF. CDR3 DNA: TGTGCCATCAGTGAGTCGCGGGACAGGGAGAGCGCTGAAGCTTTCTTT.

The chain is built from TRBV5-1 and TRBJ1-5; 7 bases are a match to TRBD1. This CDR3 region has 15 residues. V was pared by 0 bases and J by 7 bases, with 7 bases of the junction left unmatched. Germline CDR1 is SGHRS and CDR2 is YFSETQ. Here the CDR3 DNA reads TGCGCCAGCAGCTTGGTGCCAGGGGGAGTGCAGCCCCAGCATTTT. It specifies CASSLVPGGVQPQHF.